These T cell receptor beta chains were read from a single sample in a study of Ad26.COV2.S vaccination and SARS-CoV-2 variants. The protocol was immunoSEQ multiplex PCR, while the TCRdb copy is restricted to in-frame clones and leaves out a portion. The profile covers roughly 700,000 clones, with roughly 90% appearing a single time and roughly 1.5% taken by the ten largest. The specimen comprised peripheral blood, sampled in a trial of Ad26.COV2.S vaccine versus placebo. The receptor set was obtained from a person between 18 and 60 years old who received the Ad26.COV2.S COVID-19 vaccine or a placebo. Both conserved end residues are part of each CDR3. D genes are given only for firm matches. The size entry is marked missing in some rows and otherwise reads once, few, many or a size class.

TGCAGCGCGCCGGGACAGGTGTCAAATACGCAGTATTTT	CSAPGQVSNTQYF	TRBV29-1	TRBJ2-3	TRBD1	-
TGTGCCAGCAGCTTGGGACACTACAATGAGCAGTTCTTC	CASSLGHYNEQFF	TRBV7-9	TRBJ2-1	-	-
TGTGCCTGGAGTGTTGGCCAGGACAATCAGCCCCAGCATTTT	CAWSVGQDNQPQHF	TRBV30	TRBJ1-5	-	-
TGTGCCAGCAGCTTCACACGAGGGACAGGAACCTACGAGCAGTACTTC	CASSFTRGTGTYEQYF	TRBV5-6	TRBJ2-7	TRBD1	-
TGTGCCAGTAGTAATGGGGAACGCACAGATACGCAGTATTTT	CASSNGERTDTQYF	TRBV19	TRBJ2-3	-	-
TGCAGTGCTAGTAAAGAGATTCTCAATCAGCCCCAGCATTTT	CSASKEILNQPQHF	TRBV20-1	TRBJ1-5	-	-
TGTGCCTGGGTGGGGCCCGCGGGGATCCCAGACCGCAGGTACGAGCAGTACTTC	CAWVGPAGIPDRRYEQYF	TRBV30	TRBJ2-7	-	-
TGTGCCACCAGTGATGGGGGCAGGAGGGAGACCCAGTACTTC	CATSDGGRRETQYF	TRBV24-1	TRBJ2-5	-	-
TGCGCCAGCAGCTTACCGGGAGAGCAGTACTTC	CASSLPGEQYF	TRBV5-1	TRBJ2-7	-	-
TGCGCCAGCAGCCAAGAAATCCGGGACAGGGGTATTACCGCGAACACCGGGGAGCTGTTTTTT	CASSQEIRDRGITANTGELFF	TRBV4-1	TRBJ2-2	TRBD1	-
TGCGCCAGCAGCCTCGGGACGGGCGATAACAGTAATGAAAAACTGTTTTTT	CASSLGTGDNSNEKLFF	TRBV4-3	TRBJ1-4	-	once
TGTGCCATCAGTGGCAGGGGTGATTCACCCCTCCACTTT	CAISGRGDSPLHF	TRBV10-3	TRBJ1-6	-	few
TGTGCCTGGAGTGTAAAGAGGACTAGCGGGAGCACAGATACGCAGTATTTT	CAWSVKRTSGSTDTQYF	TRBV30	TRBJ2-3	TRBD2	-
TGTGCCAGCAGTCGGGCGCCAGATACGCAGTATTTT	CASSRAPDTQYF	TRBV12-3/TRBV12-4	TRBJ2-3	-	-
TGTGCCAGCAGCTTGCGACAGGGGGCGAACACTGAAGCTTTCTTT	CASSLRQGANTEAFF	TRBV7-9	TRBJ1-1	TRBD1	once
TGCGCCAGCAGCGCTCAATCGACTAGCGGGAACACAGATACGCAGTATTTT	CASSAQSTSGNTDTQYF	TRBV4-3	TRBJ2-3	TRBD2	-
TGTGCCAGCAGTTTCGCAGGGGCGAACTATGGCTACACCTTC	CASSFAGANYGYTF	TRBV27	TRBJ1-2	-	few
TGTGCCAGCAGTGAGGGGGGCCCTTCCTACAATGAGCAGTTCTTC	CASSEGGPSYNEQFF	TRBV2	TRBJ2-1	-	once
TGTGCCAGCAGCAACCTTGAAGATTATGAGCAGTTCTTC	CASSNLEDYEQFF	TRBV5-4	TRBJ2-1	-	-
TGCGCCAGCAGCTTGCTGAGTCCAGCTACCTACGAGCAGTACTTC	CASSLLSPATYEQYF	TRBV5-1	TRBJ2-7	-	-
TGTGCCAGCGTTAGCTTTGGGGGCGCGGGCACTGAAGCTTTCTTT	CASVSFGGAGTEAFF	TRBV2	TRBJ1-1	-	-
TGTGCCAGCAGCGGCGCCGGGACGGTGGATTCACCCCTCCACTTT	CASSGAGTVDSPLHF	TRBV5-4	TRBJ1-6	-	-
TGTGCCAGCAGCTTGGCCGGACAGGCCTATGGCTACACCTTC	CASSLAGQAYGYTF	TRBV7-2	TRBJ1-2	TRBD1	-
TGTGCCAGCTCCCCTGTGGGGGGAACTAATGAAAAACTGTTTTTT	CASSPVGGTNEKLFF	TRBV18	TRBJ1-4	-	-
TGTGCCAGTAGTAGTGGGACTAGTTGGGATGAGCAGTTCTTC	CASSSGTSWDEQFF	TRBV19	TRBJ2-1	TRBD2	-
TGTGCCAGTAGTATACGTCAGTCGAGCTCCTACGAGCAGTACTTC	CASSIRQSSSYEQYF	TRBV19	TRBJ2-7	-	once
TGTGCCAGCAGCTTAACCACGATCCAAGAGACCCAGTACTTC	CASSLTTIQETQYF	TRBV13	TRBJ2-5	-	-
TGTGCCAGCAGCCAAGATCGGCTAGCGGGCACAGATACGCAGTATTTT	CASSQDRLAGTDTQYF	TRBV3-1/TRBV3-2	TRBJ2-3	TRBD2	-
TGTGCCAGCAGCTTAATGGGGCCTTCCCAGCCCCAGCATTTT	CASSLMGPSQPQHF	TRBV7-9	TRBJ1-5	-	-
TGTGCCAGCAGCTACCAGGGGCGTCAGCCCCAGCATTTT	CASSYQGRQPQHF	TRBV6-5	TRBJ1-5	-	-
TGTGCCAGCAGTGTACTCTCCTACGAGCAGTACTTC	CASSVLSYEQYF	TRBV12-3/TRBV12-4	TRBJ2-7	-	-
TGCGCCAGCAGCCAAGATTTCGGAGGGGCTCAGCCCCAGCATTTT	CASSQDFGGAQPQHF	TRBV4-1	TRBJ1-5	-	few
TGTGCCAGCTCATCGCTAGCGGGGGGCACCGGGGAGCTGTTTTTT	CASSSLAGGTGELFF	TRBV18	TRBJ2-2	TRBD2	-
TGTGCCAGCAGCCCACAGGTTTGGAGTTCACCCCTCCACTTT	CASSPQVWSSPLHF	TRBV6-5	TRBJ1-6	-	-
TGTGCCAGCAGCGTCGGCGGGGGACGCTCCTACGAGCAGTACTTC	CASSVGGGRSYEQYF	TRBV5-4	TRBJ2-7	TRBD2	-
TGTGCCAGCAGCCCGGGCGGGACTAGCGGGAGGGCCTCTGAGACCCAGTACTTC	CASSPGGTSGRASETQYF	TRBV5-4	TRBJ2-5	TRBD2	-
TGTGCCAGCAGCTTATTCGGCGGGAGCTACGAGCAGTACTTC	CASSLFGGSYEQYF	TRBV7-2	TRBJ2-7	TRBD2	-
TGTGCCTGGAGTGTCCACGGGACAGGGAACACCGGGGAGCTGTTTTTT	CAWSVHGTGNTGELFF	TRBV30	TRBJ2-2	TRBD1	-
TGTGCCAGCAGCTTGGGACGGGACTTAGAGACCCAGTACTTC	CASSLGRDLETQYF	TRBV5-5	TRBJ2-5	-	-
TGTGCCAGCATTCCCGAGACAGGCTATAATTCACCCCTCCACTTT	CASIPETGYNSPLHF	TRBV2	TRBJ1-6	-	-
TGTGCCAGCAGCATAGGGCGTTCCTCCTACAATGAGCAGTTCTTC	CASSIGRSSYNEQFF	TRBV6-5	TRBJ2-1	-	-
TGTGCCATCAGTGGGAGGGAGAACACTGAAGCTTTCTTT	CAISGRENTEAFF	TRBV10-3	TRBJ1-1	-	once
TGTGCCAGCAGCTTAGGAGTGGGGCCGGGCACTGAAGCTTTCTTT	CASSLGVGPGTEAFF	TRBV11-2	TRBJ1-1	-	-
TGTGCCAGCAGCTCCACTAGCGGGAGACTAATAACAGATACGCAGTATTTT	CASSSTSGRLITDTQYF	TRBV7-8	TRBJ2-3	TRBD2	-
TGTGCCAGCAGTGGCCAAGGGGACAATGAGCAGTTCTTC	CASSGQGDNEQFF	TRBV2	TRBJ2-1	-	once
TGTGCCAGCAGTTACCCCACGTGGGATACGCAGTATTTT	CASSYPTWDTQYF	TRBV6-5	TRBJ2-3	-	-
TGTGCCAGCAGCCCCGGACTAGCGGTCTCCTACGAGCAGTACTTC	CASSPGLAVSYEQYF	TRBV3-1/TRBV3-2	TRBJ2-7	TRBD2	once
TGTGCCAGCAGTCAGGGATCCCACTACGAGCAGTACTTC	CASSQGSHYEQYF	TRBV12-3/TRBV12-4	TRBJ2-7	-	once
TGTGCCAGCAGCCTGACCCGTGGAGATGGCTACACCTTC	CASSLTRGDGYTF	TRBV7-9	TRBJ1-2	-	-
TGCGCCAGCAGTACTAGCGGGTGGGGCGAGCAGTACTTC	CASSTSGWGEQYF	TRBV10-1	TRBJ2-7	TRBD2	-
TGTGCCAGTACCCGAGGGGGTAAGGAGACCCAGTACTTC	CASTRGGKETQYF	TRBV19	TRBJ2-5	-	-
TGTGCCAGCAGCCAAGGGGTGCTGAACACTGAAGCTTTCTTT	CASSQGVLNTEAFF	TRBV3-1/TRBV3-2	TRBJ1-1	-	-
TGTGCCAGCAGTTTAGTTGAGCAGTTCTTC	CASSLVEQFF	TRBV12-3/TRBV12-4	TRBJ2-1	-	-